The 11 T cell receptor beta chains given below trace back to one sample, sequenced in a study of blood T cells in healthy people across ages. Next came a second PCR, run for about 7 to 12 cycles, which used a sample-barcoded 5' primer along with a J-beta primer mix. Via MiXCR, TCRdb re-called the 5' RACE reads, giving one row per CDR3 protein. The profile shows some 1,800,000 distinct CDR3 sequences, 30% to 40% of them singletons. Sequences were obtained from blood. These receptors all stem from a human donor in good health.

This clonotype was seen only a few times. V gene TRBV7-8 combines with J gene TRBJ2-7; perhaps TRBD2 as D (5 bases). V lost 0 bases to trimming and J lost 0 bases, with 9 bases between them. Germline loops: CDR1 SGHVS, CDR2 FQNEAQ. The CDR3 loop spans 15 amino acids. The CDR3 reads CASSLAEVGSYEQYF. DNA of the CDR3: TGTGCCAGCAGCTTAGCGGAGGTGGGCTCCTACGAGCAGTACTTC.

This clonotype was counted a few times. V and J are TRBV29-1 and TRBJ1-5; D not resolved. This CDR3 has 14 residues. Looked up from germline, CDR1 is SQVTM and CDR2 is ANQGSEA. Trimming stripped 0 bases from V and 2 bases from J, with 8 bases between. The CDR3 coding sequence is TGCAGCGTTGAAGAGGGTTATGGCAATCAGCCCCAGCATTTT. Translating gives CSVEEGYGNQPQHF.

This chain connects TRBV29-1 to TRBJ2-7, with 9 positions matching TRBD1. The DNA end favors TRBJ2-5, so the J call may be wrong. CDR1 and CDR2 (germline): SQVTM, ANQGSEA. The CDR3 is made up of 13 amino acids. In nucleotides, the CDR3 is TGCAGCGGCACGACAGGGGGAAAGGAGACCCAGTACTTC. This translates into CSGTTGGKETQYF.

This chain joins TRBV7-9 and TRBJ2-3; no firm D call. The CDR3 extends over 16 amino acids. V dropped 4 bases and J dropped 0 bases, with 14 bases sitting between them. The germline V gene encodes CDR1 SEHNR and CDR2 FQNEAQ (reference sequence). CDR3 in amino acids: CASSSPGPFSTDTQYF. The CDR3 DNA is TGTGCCAGCAGCTCTCCCGGGCCGTTTAGCACAGATACGCAGTATTTT.

This clonotype showed up just a few times. The J gene is TRBJ2-4, the V gene TRBV20-1; 10 bases match TRBD1. CDR1 DFQATT and CDR2 SNEGSKA come from the germline V gene (reference sequence). This CDR3 has 11 amino acids. With V trimmed by 5 bases and J by 15 bases, 7 bases remained unmatched. CDR3 in DNA: TGCAGTGCTTGGGACAGGGGAGCTACGTACTTC. This encodes CSAWDRGATYF.

V and J are TRBV2 and TRBJ2-7; 10 positions agree with TRBD2. Germline assignment: CDR1 SNHLY and CDR2 FYNNEI. The junction had 4 bases not matched to a gene; V was cut back by 6 bases and J by 5 bases. The CDR3 has 13 amino acids. The CDR3 protein is CASRRLAGHEQYF. In DNA form, the CDR3 reads TGTGCCAGCAGGAGACTAGCGGGCCACGAGCAGTACTTC. Combining the CDR3 with reference TRBV2 and TRBJ2-7 gives the whole variable domain EPEVTQTPSHQVTQMGQEVILRCVPISNHLYFYWYRQILGQKVEFLVSFYNNEISEKSEIFDDQFSVERPDGSNFTLKIRSTKLEDSAMYFCASRRLAGHEQYFGPGTRLTVT.

A few counts support this clonotype. The chain combines TRBV7-2 with TRBJ2-3, with no clear D. Trimming shortened V by 2 bases and J by 8 bases, and 5 bases separated the two germline ends. From germline, CDR1 is SGHTA and CDR2 FQGNSA. This CDR3 region has 11 residues. CDR3 region: CASSLIGTQYF. As DNA, the CDR3 is TGTGCCAGCAGCTTAATCGGTACGCAGTATTTT.

The chain employs TRBV29-1 and TRBJ2-5, with TRBD1 matching over 7 bases. Looked up from germline, CDR1 is SQVTM and CDR2 is ANQGSEA. V dropped 2 bases and J dropped 5; count of bases not matched to a gene: 5. The CDR3 has 13 residues. CDR3 loop: CSVETGARETQYF. CDR3 nucleotides: TGCAGCGTTGAAACAGGGGCTCGGGAGACCCAGTACTTC.

This chain connects TRBV7-9 to TRBJ1-2; D is uncertain. The V and J ends lost 5 bases and 7 bases respectively, with 14 bases between them. The CDR3 sequence is 13 residues long. Germline V gene sequence: CDR1 SEHNR, CDR2 FQNEAQ (reference sequence). CDR3 sequence reads: CASSPRSPGGYTF. The DNA of the CDR3 is TGTGCCAGCAGCCCCAGGAGCCCAGGTGGCTACACCTTC.

This clonotype was seen only a few times. This rearrangement joins TRBV29-1 to TRBJ1-2, with 9 positions matching TRBD1. In germline, CDR1 is SQVTM, CDR2 ANQGSEA. This CDR3 is built from 12 residues. V lost 4 bases to trimming and J lost 6 bases; unmatched junction nucleotides: 3. In DNA, the CDR3 is TGCAGCGTTGGGACAGGGGATGATGGCTACACCTTC. Translated, it gives CSVGTGDDGYTF.

In this sample, this clonotype turned up a few times. The V call is TRBV2, the J call TRBJ2-5, with 7 bases aligning to TRBD1. Germline V gives CDR1 SNHLY, CDR2 FYNNEI. The CDR3 runs 13 residues. V lost 11 bases, J lost 1 base, and 7 bases stayed unmatched. CDR3 bases: TGTGCCGGGAGAAGGGGGCCCCAAGAGACCCAGTACTTC. This gives the protein CAGRRGPQETQYF.